The 2 T cell receptor beta chains in this list originate from one sample, sequenced in a study of blood T cells in healthy people across ages. It was with a sample-barcoded 5' primer and a J-beta primer mix that a second PCR of roughly 7 to 12 cycles was run. In TCRdb, the 5' RACE reads were re-called with MiXCR into one record per CDR3 protein. The sample consists of fewer than 2 million distinct CDR3 sequences, about 39% of them appearing once. Sequencing input: blood. Receptors originate from a human donor in good health.

The CDR3 DNA sequence: TGTGCCAGCAGCTTTGACATACAAGAGACCCAGTACTTC. It encodes CASSFDIQETQYF. This sequence joins TRBV7-9 and TRBJ2-5; D gene ambiguous. Deletions cut 3 bases from V and 2 bases from J, with 7 bases between. The CDR3 extends over 13 amino acids. The germline V gene encodes CDR1 SEHNR and CDR2 FQNEAQ (reference sequence).

Many counts were recorded for this clonotype. The V gene is TRBV5-5, the J gene TRBJ2-1; D is undetermined. V was cut by 0 bases and J by 7 bases, with 11 bases left in between. Germline CDR1 reads SGHKS; CDR2 reads YYEKEE (reference sequence). This CDR3 has 14 residues. In DNA, the CDR3 is TGTGCCAGCAGCTTGGTTGGGTTGGGGAATGAGCAGTTCTTC. This encodes CASSLVGLGNEQFF.